Described below is a single TCR beta chain sequence and its context. The entry originates in a study of T cells in tumors and immune-related adverse events. Sequencing was performed with immunoSEQ multiplex PCR; in TCRdb, only in-frame clones are kept and a portion is missing. The repertoire holds fewer than 10,000 clones, around 95% seen once, with roughly 2.2% in the top ten. V gave up 5 bases and J gave up 6 bases; unmatched junction bases: 12. CDR3 size: 16 residues. CDR1 is MGHRA and CDR2 is YSYEKL in the germline V gene. V and J are TRBV4-1 and TRBJ2-2; 7 bases line up with TRBD1. Sequencing used lymph node tissue, obtained from a patient treated with anti-PD-1 therapy. This sequence was found in a female donor with metastatic renal cell carcinoma. This CDR3 is CASSWEDRDAAGELFF. CDR3 nucleotides: TGCGCCAGCAGCTGGGAAGACAGGGATGCGGCCGGGGAGCTGTTTTTT.